The rows below give T cell receptor beta chains drawn from one sample of a study of CD8+ T cells in alopecia areata. Sequencing was performed with immunoSEQ multiplex PCR; in TCRdb, only in-frame clones are kept and a portion is missing. The sample has 120,000 to 150,000 clones, roughly four fifths seen once. Sequencing used CD8+ T cells sorted from blood, obtained at week 4, from a patient treated with tofacitinib. The receptors originated from a human donor with alopecia areata. Each CDR3 is given with its conserved first and last residue. D genes are given only for firm matches. Some rows have no size entry. The others give once, few or many, or a class for an expanded clone.

NA | TRBJ1-2 | NA | TRBV29-1 | CSVVTGVGGYTF | TGCAGCGTTGTAACAGGAGTAGGTGGCTACACCTTC
NA | TRBJ2-1 | TRBD2 | TRBV29-1 | CSVTSGGSFNEQFF | TGCAGCGTTACTAGCGGGGGGTCCTTTAATGAGCAGTTCTTC
NA | TRBJ1-2 | TRBD1 | TRBV27 | CASSSHGTALYGYTF | TGTGCCAGCAGTTCCCACGGGACAGCACTCTATGGCTACACCTTC
NA | TRBJ2-5 | NA | TRBV25-1 | CASSASRPGTQYF | TGTGCCAGCAGTGCCTCTCGCCCTGGGACCCAGTACTTC
NA | TRBJ2-3 | TRBD1 | TRBV9 | CASSVTGVGDTQYF | TGTGCCAGCAGCGTGACAGGGGTTGGAGATACGCAGTATTTT
NA | TRBJ2-3 | TRBD1 | TRBV7-9 | CASSRRTGPDTQYF | TGTGCCAGCAGCCGGAGGACAGGGCCGGATACGCAGTATTTT
NA | TRBJ1-3 | TRBD1 | TRBV13 | CASSMTGLSGNTIYF | TGTGCCAGCAGCATGACAGGGTTAAGTGGAAACACCATATATTTT
NA | TRBJ1-4 | TRBD1 | TRBV7-9 | CASSIYRGHAVTNEKLFF | TGTGCCAGCAGCATCTACAGGGGCCACGCGGTAACTAATGAAAAACTGTTTTTT
NA | TRBJ2-7 | TRBD1 | TRBV5-6 | CASSGGQGVYEQYF | TGTGCCAGCAGCGGTGGACAGGGGGTCTACGAGCAGTACTTC
few | TRBJ2-7 | TRBD2 | TRBV4-3 | CASSQDLLAGGPGEYF | TGCGCCAGCAGCCAAGACCTCCTAGCGGGGGGGCCTGGGGAGTACTTC
NA | TRBJ2-3 | NA | TRBV27 | CASSWRVTDTQYF | TGTGCCAGCAGTTGGAGGGTTACAGATACGCAGTATTTT
NA | TRBJ1-1 | NA | TRBV29-1 | CSVPAANTEAFF | TGCAGCGTCCCAGCGGCGAACACTGAAGCTTTCTTT
NA | TRBJ2-1 | TRBD2 | TRBV5-4 | CASSPGLAGGLDEQFF | TGTGCCAGCAGCCCCGGACTAGCGGGGGGCCTCGATGAGCAGTTCTTC
NA | TRBJ1-3 | NA | TRBV29-1 | CSVEQGREPSGNTIYF | TGCAGCGTTGAACAGGGGAGGGAACCCTCTGGAAACACCATATATTTT
few | TRBJ1-2 | TRBD1 | TRBV19 | CASTRQTGGFRANYGYTF | TGTGCCAGTACCCGGCAGACAGGGGGATTTCGAGCTAACTATGGCTACACCTTC
NA | TRBJ2-7 | TRBD1 | TRBV11-2 | CASSGPGQGLYEQYF | TGTGCCAGCAGCGGGCCGGGACAGGGGCTATACGAGCAGTACTTC
NA | TRBJ2-5 | TRBD2 | TRBV5-1 | CASSPGTSEKETQYF | TGCGCCAGCAGCCCCGGGACTAGCGAAAAAGAGACCCAGTACTTC
NA | TRBJ2-7 | TRBD2 | TRBV7-7 | CASSVTSGNSYEQYF | TGTGCTAGCAGCGTAACTAGCGGGAACTCCTACGAGCAGTACTTC
NA | TRBJ2-7 | NA | TRBV29-1 | CSVVVDTRLGQYF | TGCAGCGTTGTGGTTGACACACGGCTAGGGCAGTACTTC
once | TRBJ1-4 | NA | TRBV19 | CASRIGGLSSEKLFF | TGTGCCAGTAGGATCGGGGGATTGTCAAGTGAAAAACTGTTTTTT
NA | TRBJ2-3 | TRBD2 | TRBV2 | CASSPPGLAGTDTQYF | TGTGCCAGCAGTCCGCCGGGACTAGCGGGCACAGATACGCAGTATTTT
NA | TRBJ1-4 | NA | TRBV9 | CASSRTGSNEKLFF | TGTGCCAGCAGTCGAACCGGCAGTAATGAAAAACTGTTTTTT
few | TRBJ1-5 | NA | TRBV7-9 | CASSFGVSQPQHF | TGTGCCAGCAGCTTCGGGGTATCTCAGCCCCAGCATTTT
NA | TRBJ1-1 | NA | TRBV19 | CASSPGLTNTEAFF | TGTGCCAGTAGTCCCGGACTGACGAACACTGAAGCTTTCTTT
NA | TRBJ2-2 | NA | TRBV7-9 | CASSLALPPNTGELFF | TGTGCCAGCAGCTTAGCGTTACCGCCGAACACCGGGGAGCTGTTTTTT
few | TRBJ2-7 | TRBD1 | TRBV4-1 | CASSHGQDGSYEQYF | TGCGCCAGCAGCCATGGACAGGACGGTTCCTACGAGCAGTACTTC
few | TRBJ1-1 | NA | TRBV5-4 | CASSRTANTEAFF | TGTGCCAGCAGCAGGACAGCAAACACTGAAGCTTTCTTT
NA | TRBJ2-7 | NA | TRBV11-2 | CASSLNYEQYF | TGTGCCAGCAGCTTAAACTACGAGCAGTACTTC
NA | TRBJ2-7 | TRBD1 | TRBV4-1 | CASSSRDSFYEQYF | TGCGCCAGCAGCTCTCGGGACAGCTTCTACGAGCAGTACTTC
NA | TRBJ2-6 | NA | TRBV5-6 | CASTGWGTGANVLTF | TGTGCCAGCACGGGATGGGGTACTGGGGCCAACGTCCTGACTTTC
NA | TRBJ2-2 | TRBD2 | TRBV13 | CASSPPGLVGTGELFF | TGTGCCAGCAGCCCACCGGGACTAGTTGGCACCGGGGAGCTGTTTTTT
NA | TRBJ1-1 | NA | TRBV30 | CAWSVSGGTEAFF | TGTGCCTGGAGTGTTTCTGGAGGCACTGAAGCTTTCTTT
NA | TRBJ2-6 | NA | TRBV6-5 | CASSSRTANVLTF | TGTGCCAGCAGTTCCCGTACCGCCAACGTCCTGACTTTC